This entry lists 14 T cell receptor beta chains sequenced from one sample in a study of OX40 agonist ivuxolimab in advanced cancers. Sequencing used immunoSEQ multiplex PCR; TCRdb keeps in-frame clones, though not all of them. This table has nearly 50,000 clones, around 90% appearing once. Here the sequenced sample was CD4+ or CD8+ T cells sorted from blood, taken in a trial of the OX40 agonist ivuxolimab. Receptors were obtained from an adult with an advanced solid tumor such as melanoma, head and neck, liver or kidney cancer.

This chain connects TRBV5-8 to TRBJ2-5, with 8 bases lining up with TRBD2. Germline V gene data show CDR1 as SGHTS and CDR2 as YDEGEE. The CDR3 sequence is 15 residues long. With 3 bases clipped from V and 4 bases from J, the junction kept 8 bases outside the gene matches. CDR3 bases: TGTGCCAGCAGCTGGGGCTCTGCGGGGGGAGAGACCCAGTACTTC. Translation gives CASSWGSAGGETQYF.

J is TRBJ2-1 and V is TRBV29-1; 7 nucleotides match TRBD1. This CDR3 contains 15 residues. With 8 bases clipped from V and 8 bases from J, the junction kept 18 bases outside the gene matches. Germline values: CDR1 SQVTM, CDR2 ANQGSEA. CDR3 residues: CSYSPGRGGSDEQFF. DNA of the CDR3: TGCAGCTATTCGCCGGGGAGAGGGGGCAGCGATGAGCAGTTCTTC.

The J gene is TRBJ1-1, the V gene TRBV27; no definite D call. Trimming left V 3 bases short and J 1 base short, with 6 bases between. In germline, CDR1 is MNHEY, CDR2 SMNVEV (reference sequence). The CDR3 is made up of 13 amino acids. Here the CDR3 reads CASSFTPNTEAFF. Written as DNA, the CDR3 is TGTGCCAGCAGTTTTACACCGAACACTGAAGCTTTCTTT.

The rearrangement joins TRBV4-1 to TRBJ2-7, with D tentatively TRBD1 (5 bases). The CDR3 runs 14 residues. Trimming removed 0 bases at V and 6 bases at J, with 12 bases between. Germline loops: CDR1 MGHRA, CDR2 YSYEKL. The CDR3 is CASSQEGQGGEQYF. CDR3 DNA sequence: TGCGCCAGCAGCCAAGAGGGCCAGGGCGGCGAGCAGTACTTC.

The CDR3 protein is CASREGLAGARDTQYF. The CDR3 DNA follows: TGTGCCAGCAGAGAGGGACTAGCGGGGGCAAGAGATACGCAGTATTTT. The chain recombines TRBV2 with TRBJ2-3, with TRBD2 identical over 14 bases. In germline, CDR1 is SNHLY, CDR2 FYNNEI. This CDR3 comprises 16 residues. Trimming at V came to 6 bases and at J to 5 bases, leaving 7 bases not matched to a gene.

The chain is built from TRBV27 and TRBJ1-2; tentative D call: TRBD1 (6 bases). The V end lost 0 bases, the J end lost 6 bases, and 17 bases lay between the germline ends. The CDR3 is 16 residues long. Per germline, CDR1 MNHEY and CDR2 SMNVEV (reference sequence). The CDR3 here is CASSLSAGGGFDGYTF. In DNA form, the CDR3 reads TGTGCCAGCAGTTTATCGGCGGGGGGCGGATTTGATGGCTACACCTTC.

The J gene is TRBJ1-4, the V gene TRBV6-5; TRBD1 might be the D (5 bases). The ends were cut back, 2 bases at V and 4 bases at J, with 11 bases in the middle. The CDR3 has 15 amino acids. The V gene's germline CDR1 is MNHEY and CDR2 SVGAGI. This CDR3 reads CASSYGAGNNEKLFF. CDR3 nucleotides: TGTGCCAGCAGTTACGGGGCAGGGAATAATGAAAAACTGTTTTTT.

The genes are TRBV6-1 and TRBJ2-7; 8 positions agree with TRBD2. CDR3 size: 16 residues. The germline V gene encodes CDR1 MNHNS and CDR2 SASEGT. The V segment lost 0 bases and the J segment 1 base; nucleotides outside the gene matches: 5. The DNA of the CDR3 is TGTGCCAGCAGTGAAGCGCCGGGGGGGGCTTCCTACGAGCAGTACGTC. It translates to CASSEAPGGASYEQYV.

This chain links TRBV6-4 with TRBJ2-5, with no clear D. The CDR3 runs 10 residues. Trimming took 7 bases from V and 7 from J, leaving 7 bases between them. Germline loops: CDR1 MRHNA, CDR2 SNTAGT. CDR3: CASTQVTQYF. As DNA, the CDR3 is TGTGCCAGCACCCAGGTGACCCAGTACTTC.

The J gene is TRBJ1-1, the V gene TRBV19; D might be TRBD1 (5 bases). Trimming stripped 6 bases from V and 5 bases from J, with 19 bases between. This CDR3 region has 15 residues. The V gene's germline CDR1 is LNHDA and CDR2 SQIVND (reference sequence). Here the CDR3 reads CASRLAGLPETEAFF. As DNA, the CDR3 is TGTGCCAGTAGGTTAGCGGGACTCCCGGAAACTGAAGCTTTCTTT.

The chain employs TRBV7-9 and TRBJ2-6, with D tentatively TRBD2 (6 bases). V was trimmed by 6 bases and J by 7 bases, leaving 10 bases between them. Germline V gene lookup returns CDR1 SEHNR and CDR2 FQNEAQ (reference sequence). This CDR3 region has 13 residues. CDR3 protein: CASRPGLANVLTF. CDR3 bases: TGTGCCAGCAGACCGGGACTTGCCAACGTCCTGACTTTC.

The chain employs TRBV27 and TRBJ1-1, with D uncertain. Germline V gene data show CDR1 as MNHEY and CDR2 as SMNVEV (reference sequence). This CDR3 has 13 residues. The V end lost 2 bases, the J end lost 4 bases, and 8 bases lay between the germline ends. The CDR3 spells CASSLGVSTEAFF. The CDR3 DNA reads as TGTGCCAGCAGTTTAGGGGTGAGCACTGAAGCTTTCTTT.

The chain carries TRBV2 and TRBJ2-7; weak D call: TRBD2 (6 bases). Trimming removed 8 bases at V and 0 bases at J, with 11 bases between. CDR1 is SNHLY, CDR2 FYNNEI, per germline. This CDR3 is 13 amino acids long. The CDR3 spells CASRRGYSYEQYV. CDR3 bases: TGTGCCAGCCGGCGGGGTTACTCCTACGAGCAGTACGTC.

CDR3 loop: CASSPLTGVSGGLYANTGELFF. The CDR3 DNA follows: TGTGCCAGCAGCCCACTCACGGGGGTTAGCGGGGGGCTCTACGCGAACACCGGGGAGCTGTTTTTT. The chain uses TRBV7-8 and TRBJ2-2; the match to TRBD2 covers 10 bases. Germline V gene lookup returns CDR1 SGHVS and CDR2 FQNEAQ. V trimming: 5 bases; J trimming: 0 bases; junction bases outside the gene matches: 21. This CDR3 has 22 amino acids.